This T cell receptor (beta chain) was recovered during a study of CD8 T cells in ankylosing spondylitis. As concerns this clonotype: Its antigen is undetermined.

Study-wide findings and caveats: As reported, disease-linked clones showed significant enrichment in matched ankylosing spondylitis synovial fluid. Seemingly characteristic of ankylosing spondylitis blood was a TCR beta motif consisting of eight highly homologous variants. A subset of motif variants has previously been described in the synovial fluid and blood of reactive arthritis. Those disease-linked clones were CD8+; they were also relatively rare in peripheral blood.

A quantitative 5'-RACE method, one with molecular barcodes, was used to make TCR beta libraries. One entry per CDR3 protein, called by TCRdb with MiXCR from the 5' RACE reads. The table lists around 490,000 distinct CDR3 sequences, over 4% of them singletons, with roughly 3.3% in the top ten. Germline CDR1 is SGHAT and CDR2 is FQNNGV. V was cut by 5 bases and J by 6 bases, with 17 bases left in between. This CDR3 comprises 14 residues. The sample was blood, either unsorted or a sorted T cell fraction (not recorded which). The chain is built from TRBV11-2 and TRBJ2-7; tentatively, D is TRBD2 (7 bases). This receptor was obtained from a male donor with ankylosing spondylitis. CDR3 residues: CASSQSRGAVEQYF. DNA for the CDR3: TGTGCCAGCAGCCAGAGCCGGGGGGCCGTCGAGCAGTACTTC.